These T cell receptor beta chains were read from a single sample in a study of cytomegalovirus exposure and HLA in healthy donors. Clones were read by immunoSEQ multiplex PCR, and TCRdb kept only the in-frame ones, dropping some. Here the sample spans 70,000 to 80,000 clones, 82% being singletons. The sequencing input was PBMCs. These receptors came from a man aged 18-30 years in good health and CMV-seronegative. Each CDR3 is given with its conserved first and last residue. The order of the fields is V gene, CDR3 length, clone size, D gene, J gene, CDR3 DNA, CDR3 protein. D genes are given only for firm matches. Clone size appears in some rows only: once, few, many, or a class for an expanded clone.

TRBV28	14	NA	NA	TRBJ1-1	TGTGCCAGCATGGTAACAGGCCTGAATACTGAAGCTTTCTTT	CASMVTGLNTEAFF
TRBV6-5	16	few	TRBD1	TRBJ1-5	TGTGCCAGCAGTTACTCCGGGACAGGGGTCAATCAGCCCCAGCATTTT	CASSYSGTGVNQPQHF
TRBV5-4	13	NA	NA	TRBJ2-5	TGTGCCAGCAGCTTTAGAGGGGGTGAGACCCAGTACTTC	CASSFRGGETQYF
TRBV5-1	15	NA	TRBD1	TRBJ1-3	TGCGCCAGCAGCTTGCAGGGGGCAGACGGAAACACCATATATTTT	CASSLQGADGNTIYF
TRBV27	15	NA	NA	TRBJ1-1	TGTGCCAGCAGCCCCACACTGTGGGCGAACACTGAAGCTTTCTTT	CASSPTLWANTEAFF
TRBV30	10	NA	NA	TRBJ2-1	TGTGCCGCCGACAGTAATGAGCAGTTCTTC	CAADSNEQFF
TRBV2	16	NA	TRBD1	TRBJ1-5	TGTGCCAGCAGTGCATACGGGACAGGAGGCAATCAGCCCCAGCATTTT	CASSAYGTGGNQPQHF
TRBV4-3	17	NA	TRBD2	TRBJ2-2	TGCGCCAGCAGCCAGTTCCTAGCGGGGGGGCGTGGCGGGGAGCTGTTTTTT	CASSQFLAGGRGGELFF
TRBV12-5	18	NA	TRBD1	TRBJ2-6	TGTGCTAGTGGTTTGGTCCGACAGGGCTACTCTGGGGCCAACGTCCTGACTTTC	CASGLVRQGYSGANVLTF
TRBV7-9	15	NA	NA	TRBJ2-7	TGTTCCAGCAGCTCCAGGGTAGGGACTTCCTACGAGCAGTACTTC	CSSSSRVGTSYEQYF
TRBV7-6	15	NA	NA	TRBJ2-3	TGTGCCAGCAGCGCTCCGGGACTGACTACAGATACGCAGTATTTT	CASSAPGLTTDTQYF
TRBV28	11	NA	NA	TRBJ1-1	TGTGCCAGCAGTTTCGGGTTCGAAGCTTTCTTT	CASSFGFEAFF
TRBV28	16	NA	TRBD1	TRBJ1-1	TGTGCCAGCAGTTTATTGTACGCCAGGGGGCACACTGAAGCTTTCTTT	CASSLLYARGHTEAFF
TRBV6-1	15	NA	TRBD1	TRBJ2-3	TGTGCCAGCAGCCTTGGGACAGGGGGCACAGATACGCAGTATTTT	CASSLGTGGTDTQYF
TRBV7-2	13	NA	NA	TRBJ1-1	TGTGCCAGCAGTAAGGACAGCCACACTGAAGCTTTCTTT	CASSKDSHTEAFF
TRBV6-5	14	NA	TRBD1	TRBJ1-4	TGTGCCAGCAGAAGACAGGGGGCTAATGAAAAACTGTTTTTT	CASRRQGANEKLFF
TRBV6-5	16	NA	NA	TRBJ1-3	TGTGCCAGCAGTTACGCGTCCAAGTTCTCTGGAAACACCATATATTTT	CASSYASKFSGNTIYF
TRBV7-7	15	few	NA	TRBJ2-5	TGTGCTAGCAGCGAACGGCTGGGGGCCGGAGAGACCCAGTACTTC	CASSERLGAGETQYF
TRBV7-2	17	NA	TRBD2	TRBJ2-1	TGTGCCAGCACCGATCTTGGTAGCGGGAGGGCCCGGAATGAGCAGTTCTTC	CASTDLGSGRARNEQFF
TRBV11-2	17	NA	TRBD1	TRBJ2-2	TGTGCCAGCAGCTTACGGGGGACAGGGAGTAGCACCGGGGAGCTGTTTTTT	CASSLRGTGSSTGELFF
TRBV5-1	15	NA	TRBD2	TRBJ2-3	TGCGCCAGCACCAGCGCGGGGGGTGAGGCAGATACGCAGTATTTT	CASTSAGGEADTQYF
TRBV5-1	14	few	NA	TRBJ2-7	TGCGCCAGCAGCTTGGTTAGCGACTCCTACGAGCAGTACTTC	CASSLVSDSYEQYF
TRBV28	14	NA	NA	TRBJ1-1	TGTGCCAGCAGTTCCGTAGGAGCTAACACTGAAGCTTTCTTT	CASSSVGANTEAFF
TRBV27	12	NA	TRBD2	TRBJ2-5	TGTGCCAGCAGGACTAGCGGGGAGACCCAGTACTTC	CASRTSGETQYF
TRBV28	16	NA	NA	TRBJ2-2	TGTGCCAGCAGTTTACAGCGGACCCAGAACACCGGGGAGCTGTTTTTT	CASSLQRTQNTGELFF
TRBV11-3	18	few	NA	TRBJ2-1	TGTGCCAGCAGCTTAGGTCTCCCTGGTTCAGGCACCAACAATGAGCAGTTCTTC	CASSLGLPGSGTNNEQFF
TRBV2	14	few	TRBD1	TRBJ2-7	TGTGCCAGCCGTGGACAGGGAATCCCCAACGAGCAGTACTTC	CASRGQGIPNEQYF
TRBV7-6	16	NA	TRBD1	TRBJ2-2	TGTGCCAGCAGCTGGACGGGACAGGGGGTAATCGGGGAGCTGTTTTTT	CASSWTGQGVIGELFF
TRBV29-1	12	NA	NA	TRBJ2-1	TGCAGCGTTGAAGGACAGGAACTTGAGCAGTTCTTC	CSVEGQELEQFF
TRBV2	13	NA	NA	TRBJ1-1	TGTGCCAGCAGTGAAGGCAGGGGCACTGAAGCTTTCTTT	CASSEGRGTEAFF